A selection of T cell receptor beta chains follows, all from one sample in a study of tumor-infiltrating lymphocytes in oesophageal squamous cell carcinoma. Each CDR3 protein is one row after TCRdb ran MiXCR on the PCR reads. This sample yields 20,000 to 25,000 distinct CDR3 sequences, of which about 34% are seen a single time; 9% to 14% belongs to the top ten. The sequenced sample consisted of esophageal tumor tissue. The origin of the receptors is a male donor with esophageal squamous cell carcinoma. CDR3s include the opening cysteine and the closing phenylalanine or tryptophan. D genes are given only for firm matches. Clone size is shown for a subset of rows, as once, few, many or a class of expanded clone.

d_call: TRBD1; j_call: TRBJ2-5; clone_size: -; v_call: TRBV24-1; cdr3_nt: TGTGCCACCAGTGATCCGAACCCCGGGACAGGGCATAAGACCCAGTACTTC; cdr3_aa: CATSDPNPGTGHKTQYF
d_call: -; j_call: TRBJ1-4; clone_size: few; v_call: TRBV29-1; cdr3_nt: TGCAGCGTTGAAGCAGGGTTAGGGGAAAAACTGTTTTTT; cdr3_aa: CSVEAGLGEKLFF
d_call: -; j_call: TRBJ2-7; clone_size: -; v_call: TRBV5-1; cdr3_nt: TGCGCCAGCAGCTTGGACGGGAATACAGATACGCAGTACTTC; cdr3_aa: CASSLDGNTDTQYF
d_call: TRBD1; j_call: TRBJ2-3; clone_size: -; v_call: TRBV7-9; cdr3_nt: TGTGCCAGCAGCTTAATACAGGGGGGTCGGACAGATACGCAGTATTTT; cdr3_aa: CASSLIQGGRTDTQYF
d_call: TRBD2; j_call: TRBJ2-7; clone_size: -; v_call: TRBV4-1; cdr3_nt: TGCGCCAGCAGCGCATGGGGGGGGACTAGCGGCTACGAGCAGTACTTC; cdr3_aa: CASSAWGGTSGYEQYF
d_call: -; j_call: TRBJ2-2; clone_size: many; v_call: TRBV6-6; cdr3_nt: TGTGCCAGCAGTTACTGGGGAGAGACCGGGGAGCTGTTTTTT; cdr3_aa: CASSYWGETGELFF
d_call: -; j_call: TRBJ2-4; clone_size: -; v_call: TRBV7-6; cdr3_nt: TGTGCCAGCAGCTTAGTAGGCCCTGGGTCCTACAATGAGCAGTACTTC; cdr3_aa: CASSLVGPGSYNEQYF
d_call: -; j_call: TRBJ2-5; clone_size: many; v_call: TRBV5-4; cdr3_nt: TGTGCCAGCAGGCGACAGGAAGGGGAGCAGTACTTC; cdr3_aa: CASRRQEGEQYF
d_call: -; j_call: TRBJ2-4; clone_size: -; v_call: TRBV7-3; cdr3_nt: TGTGCCAGCAGCTTAAGGTGGACGTCGGGTGAGCAGTACTTC; cdr3_aa: CASSLRWTSGEQYF
d_call: -; j_call: TRBJ1-5; clone_size: -; v_call: TRBV20-1; cdr3_nt: TGCAGTGCTCCGAAAGCACAGGGCCAGCCCCAGCATTTT; cdr3_aa: CSAPKAQGQPQHF
d_call: -; j_call: TRBJ2-6; clone_size: medium-sized; v_call: TRBV28; cdr3_nt: TGTGCCAGCAGTCGACAATCTGGGGCCAACGTCCTGACTTTC; cdr3_aa: CASSRQSGANVLTF
d_call: -; j_call: TRBJ2-1; clone_size: -; v_call: TRBV7-2; cdr3_nt: TGTGCCAGCAGCTCACAGGGTTTCATTCAGTTCTTC; cdr3_aa: CASSSQGFIQFF